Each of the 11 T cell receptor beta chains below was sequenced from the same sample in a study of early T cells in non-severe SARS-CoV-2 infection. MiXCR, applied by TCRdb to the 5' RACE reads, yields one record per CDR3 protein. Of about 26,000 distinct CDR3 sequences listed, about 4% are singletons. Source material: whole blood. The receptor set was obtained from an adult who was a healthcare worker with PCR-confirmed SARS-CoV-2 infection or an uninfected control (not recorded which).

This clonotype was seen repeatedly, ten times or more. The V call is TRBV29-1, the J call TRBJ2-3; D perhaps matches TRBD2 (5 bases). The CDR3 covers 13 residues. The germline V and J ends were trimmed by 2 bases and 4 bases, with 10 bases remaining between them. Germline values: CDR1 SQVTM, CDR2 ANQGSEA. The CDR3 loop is CSVEMVASDTQYF. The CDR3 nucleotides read TGCAGCGTTGAAATGGTAGCGTCAGATACGCAGTATTTT.

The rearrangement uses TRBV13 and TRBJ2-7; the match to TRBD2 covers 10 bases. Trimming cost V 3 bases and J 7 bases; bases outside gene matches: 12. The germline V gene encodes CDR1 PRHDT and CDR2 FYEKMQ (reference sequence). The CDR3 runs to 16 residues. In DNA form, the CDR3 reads TGTGCCAGCAGCTTCCGTGGGATTAGCGGGAGGCGTGAGCAGTACTTC. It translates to CASSFRGISGRREQYF.

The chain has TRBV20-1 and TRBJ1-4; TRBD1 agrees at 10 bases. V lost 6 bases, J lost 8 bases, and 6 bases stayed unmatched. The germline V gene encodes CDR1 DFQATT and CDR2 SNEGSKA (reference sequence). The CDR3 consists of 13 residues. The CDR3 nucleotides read TGCAGTGCAAGGACAGGGGGAAGCGAAAAACTGTTTTTT. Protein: CSARTGGSEKLFF.

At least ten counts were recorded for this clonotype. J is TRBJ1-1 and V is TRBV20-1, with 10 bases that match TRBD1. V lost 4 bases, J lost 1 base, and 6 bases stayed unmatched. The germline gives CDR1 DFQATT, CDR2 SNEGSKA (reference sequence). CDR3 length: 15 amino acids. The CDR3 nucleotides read TGCAGTGCTACTGACAGGGGGCGCGGGAACACTGAAGCTTTCTTT. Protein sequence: CSATDRGRGNTEAFF.

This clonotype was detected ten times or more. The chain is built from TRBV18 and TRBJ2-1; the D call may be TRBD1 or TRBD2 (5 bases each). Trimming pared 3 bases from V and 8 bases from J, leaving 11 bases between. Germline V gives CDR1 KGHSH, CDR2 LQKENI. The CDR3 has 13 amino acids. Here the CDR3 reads CASSPGVRDEQFF. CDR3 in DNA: TGTGCCAGCTCACCGGGGGTTAGGGATGAGCAGTTCTTC.

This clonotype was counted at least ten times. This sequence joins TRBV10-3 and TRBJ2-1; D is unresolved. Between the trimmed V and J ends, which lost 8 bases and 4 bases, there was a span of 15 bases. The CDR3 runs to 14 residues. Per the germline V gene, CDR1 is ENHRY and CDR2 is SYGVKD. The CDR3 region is CAIYAGDTYNEQFF. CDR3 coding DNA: TGTGCCATCTATGCCGGCGACACTTACAATGAGCAGTTCTTC.

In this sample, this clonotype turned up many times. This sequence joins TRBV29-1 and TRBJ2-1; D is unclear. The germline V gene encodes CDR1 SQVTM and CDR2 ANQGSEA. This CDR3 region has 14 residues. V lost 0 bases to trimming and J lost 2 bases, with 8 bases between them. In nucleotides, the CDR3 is TGCAGCGTTGAAGATGCGAGTCCCTACAATGAGCAGTTCTTC. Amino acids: CSVEDASPYNEQFF.

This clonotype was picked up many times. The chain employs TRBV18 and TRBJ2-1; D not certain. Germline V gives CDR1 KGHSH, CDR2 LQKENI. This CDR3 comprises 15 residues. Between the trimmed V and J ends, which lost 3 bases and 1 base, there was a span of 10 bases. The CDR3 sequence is CASSPLADSYNEQFF. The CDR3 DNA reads TGTGCCAGCTCACCCTTGGCGGATTCCTACAATGAGCAGTTCTTC.

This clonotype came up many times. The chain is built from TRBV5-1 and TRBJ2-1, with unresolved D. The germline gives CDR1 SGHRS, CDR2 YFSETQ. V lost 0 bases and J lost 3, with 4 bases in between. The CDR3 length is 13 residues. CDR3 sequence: CASSLDRYNEQFF. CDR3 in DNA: TGCGCCAGCAGCTTGGACCGCTACAATGAGCAGTTCTTC. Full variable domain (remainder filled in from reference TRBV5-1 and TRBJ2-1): KAGVTQTPRYLIKTRGQQVTLSCSPISGHRSVSWYQQTPGQGLQFLFEYFSETQRNKGNFPGRFSGRQFSNSRSEMNVSTLELGDSALYLCASSLDRYNEQFFGPGTRLTVL.

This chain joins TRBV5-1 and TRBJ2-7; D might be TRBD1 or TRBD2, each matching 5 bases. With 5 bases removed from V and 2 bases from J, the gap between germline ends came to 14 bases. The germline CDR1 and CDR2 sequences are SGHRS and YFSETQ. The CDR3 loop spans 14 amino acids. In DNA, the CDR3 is TGCGCCAGCAGTGGGTCAGGGACCCCCTACGAGCAGTACTTC. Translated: CASSGSGTPYEQYF. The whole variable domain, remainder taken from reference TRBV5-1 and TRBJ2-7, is KAGVTQTPRYLIKTRGQQVTLSCSPISGHRSVSWYQQTPGQGLQFLFEYFSETQRNKGNFPGRFSGRQFSNSRSEMNVSTLELGDSALYLCASSGSGTPYEQYFGPGTRLTVT.

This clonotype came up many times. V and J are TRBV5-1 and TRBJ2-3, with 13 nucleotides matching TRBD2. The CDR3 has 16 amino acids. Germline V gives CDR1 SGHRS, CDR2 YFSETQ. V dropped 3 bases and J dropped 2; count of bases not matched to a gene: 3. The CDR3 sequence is CASSSGTSGITDTQYF. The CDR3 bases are TGCGCCAGCAGCTCGGGGACTAGCGGGATCACAGATACGCAGTATTTT.